The T cell receptor (beta chain) described here comes from a study of tumor and adjacent non-tumor tissue in lung cancer. In the study overall: Samples averaged roughly 4.2 million productive TCRbeta reads each.

A modified ARM-PCR protocol with three rounds of nested PCR amplified TCRbeta. MiXCR was run by TCRdb on the multiplex PCR reads, yielding one entry per CDR3 protein. The data show over 110,000 distinct CDR3 sequences, with roughly 70% seen just once and 15% to 20% held by the top ten. This CDR3 region has 14 residues. V lost 5 bases, J lost 4 bases, and 9 bases lay in between. CDR1 is SNHLY, CDR2 FYNNEI, per germline. The template was RNA from unsorted bulk tissue. This sequence joins TRBV2 and TRBJ2-6; a weak D match, TRBD1 (6 bases). The material sequenced was lung tumor tissue. The sequence was collected from a man aged 55 to 70 with small cell lung cancer. The CDR3 DNA reads as TGTGCCAGCAGTCAGGGGCGAGGGGCCAACGTCCTGACTTTC. The encoded protein is CASSQGRGANVLTF.